Listed here is a single T cell receptor beta chain. What it binds is not known. The data were taken from a study of cytomegalovirus exposure and HLA in healthy donors. About the study: Tens of millions of unique TCRs, all from HLA-typed donors, were included in an early release of the data.

Study findings and constraints: A missense DCLRE1C variant was associated with V- and J-gene trimming of TCR beta chains in a later analysis, and an independent cohort replicated the association.

It was with 60 Vbeta and 13 Jbeta primers that the PCR ran. Here immunoSEQ multiplex PCR was the method, and the copy in TCRdb shows in-frame clones only, minus some. Of roughly 110,000 clones listed, 75% are singletons. The CDR3 sequence is 14 residues long. V was trimmed by 2 bases and J by 0 bases, leaving 5 bases between them. The germline V gene has CDR1 MNHEY and CDR2 SMNVEV (reference sequence). The sample was PBMCs. The clonotype was recovered from a male donor in good health and CMV-seropositive. This sequence joins TRBV27 and TRBJ2-1; D unclear. CDR3 loop: CASSLLRSYNEQFF. CDR3 sequence (DNA): TGTGCCAGCAGTTTACTGCGCTCCTACAATGAGCAGTTCTTC.